One sample yielded the 26 T cell receptor beta chains listed below, sequenced in a study of blood T cell repertoires in COVID-19. TCRdb keeps only in-frame clones here, not all; method: immunoSEQ multiplex PCR. The sample holds hundreds of thousands of clones, about 86% seen once. Specimen: PBMCs or T cells enriched from blood (not recorded which). These receptors were obtained from a woman aged 45-60 years in a cohort exposed to, infected with or recovered from COVID-19 (not recorded which).

The J gene is TRBJ2-4, the V gene TRBV7-2, with TRBD1 identical over 9 bases. CDR3 length: 15 amino acids. The V and J ends lost 5 bases and 9 bases, in that order; junction bases with no gene match: 11. Germline lookup yields CDR1 SGHTA and CDR2 FQGNSA. This chain's CDR3 is CASSQRTGVEGIQYF. DNA of the CDR3: TGTGCCAGCAGCCAACGGACAGGGGTAGAGGGCATTCAGTACTTC.

The genes are TRBV4-2 and TRBJ1-2; D possibly corresponds to TRBD1 (6 bases). V was shortened by 0 bases and J by 4 bases, with 15 bases between the two germline ends. The CDR3 length is 16 residues. In germline, CDR1 is LGHNA, CDR2 YNFKEQ. CDR3 sequence reads: CASSQEWGQPLYGYTF. The CDR3 nucleotides are TGTGCCAGCAGCCAAGAATGGGGACAACCTCTCTATGGCTACACCTTC.

Note on this clone: Additional DNA sequences in this sample encode the identical CDR3. The chain joins TRBV5-4 to TRBJ1-2, with a tentative D call TRBD1 (6 bases). In germline, CDR1 is SGHNT, CDR2 YYREEE (reference sequence). The V and J ends lost 4 bases and 5 bases respectively, with 12 bases between them. CDR3 length: 13 amino acids. For the CDR3, the DNA is TGTGCCAGCAGCCTTCGGACAGTTTATGGCTACACCTTC. Translated, it gives CASSLRTVYGYTF.

The CDR3, as DNA: TGCGCCAGCAGCCAAGATCTGTTTAACTATGGCTACACCTTC. It encodes CASSQDLFNYGYTF. V is TRBV4-3 and J is TRBJ1-2; D gene uncertain. The V end was cut by 0 bases, the J end by 1 base, with 6 bases between. CDR1 and CDR2 from the germline V gene are LGHNA and YSLEER. The CDR3 contains 14 residues.

The rearrangement links TRBV28 to TRBJ1-4; a possible D gene is TRBD1 (6 bases). CDR3 length: 16 residues. Germline V lookup: CDR1 MDHEN, CDR2 SYDVKM. Trimming removed 6 bases from V and 2 bases from J, with 16 bases in between. CDR3 region: CASRPNRVWTNEKLFF. DNA for the CDR3: TGTGCCAGCAGACCTAACAGGGTTTGGACTAATGAAAAACTGTTTTTT.

V and J are TRBV5-1 and TRBJ1-1; D is uncertain. The V end was cut by 4 bases, the J end by 1 base, with 8 bases between. This CDR3 has 13 residues. The germline V gene has CDR1 SGHRS and CDR2 YFSETQ. The CDR3 DNA sequence: TGCGCCAGCAGCGATGGGAGGAACACTGAAGCTTTCTTT. This gives the protein CASSDGRNTEAFF.

The chain is built from TRBV5-1 and TRBJ1-1; 8 nucleotides match TRBD1. Germline values: CDR1 SGHRS, CDR2 YFSETQ. The CDR3 spans 16 residues. V shed 3 bases and J 4 bases; nucleotides not matched to a gene: 11. In nucleotides, the CDR3 is TGCGCCAGCAGCTCCACGACAGGGGCATTGGGCACTGAAGCTTTCTTT. Translation: CASSSTTGALGTEAFF.

This clone was detected only once. The genes are TRBV18 and TRBJ1-4, with a tentative D call TRBD1 (5 bases). This CDR3 has 16 amino acids. CDR1 and CDR2 from the germline V gene are KGHSH and LQKENI. Between the trimmed V and J ends, which lost 0 bases and 5 bases, there was a span of 13 bases. CDR3 region: CASSPPRGHGNEKLFF. The CDR3 DNA reads TGTGCCAGCTCACCACCTCGCGGACACGGAAATGAAAAACTGTTTTTT.

The chain employs TRBV4-1 and TRBJ2-1; possibly TRBD2 for D (5 bases). The CDR3 runs to 17 residues. Germline V gives CDR1 MGHRA, CDR2 YSYEKL. The V gene lost 1 base and the J gene lost 6 bases, with 19 bases spanning the gap. For the CDR3, the DNA is TGCGCCAGCAGCCAAGGGTTTTGGGGTATGGGAGTCAATGAGCAGTTCTTC. Translation gives CASSQGFWGMGVNEQFF.

This sequence joins TRBV6-1 and TRBJ2-6, with D possibly being TRBD2 (5 bases). V was trimmed by 3 bases and J by 2 bases, leaving 8 bases between them. Germline V gene lookup returns CDR1 MNHNS and CDR2 SASEGT. The CDR3 sequence is 15 residues long. CDR3 amino acids: CASSEPGTGANVLTF. In DNA form, the CDR3 reads TGTGCCAGCAGTGAGCCGGGGACTGGGGCCAACGTCCTGACTTTC.

This chain uses TRBV30 with TRBJ1-2; 10 nucleotides agree with TRBD1. This CDR3 region has 13 residues. V dropped 5 bases and J dropped 8; count of bases not matched to a gene: 8. Germline CDR1 GTSNPN, CDR2 SVGIG (reference sequence). The CDR3, as DNA: TGTGCCTGGCGTACCGGACAGGGGGTAGGCTACACCTTC. Residues: CAWRTGQGVGYTF. Filled out from reference TRBV30 and TRBJ1-2, the complete variable domain reads SQTIHQWPATLVQPVGSPLSLECTVEGTSNPNLYWYRQAAGRGLQLLFYSVGIGQISSEVPQNLSASRPQDRQFILSSKKLLLSDSGFYLCAWRTGQGVGYTFGSGTRLTVV.

The chain uses TRBV9 and TRBJ1-3; 7 nucleotides agree with TRBD1. Germline V CDR1 and CDR2: SGDLS, YYNGEE. Trimming took 3 bases from V and 2 from J; bases not matched to a gene: 5. The CDR3 runs 15 residues. The CDR3 loop reads CASSAFDRAGNTIYF. The CDR3 DNA follows: TGTGCCAGCAGCGCCTTCGACAGGGCTGGAAACACCATATATTTT.

The rearrangement uses TRBV27 and TRBJ2-1; possible D gene TRBD1, 5 bases. Germline V gene sequence: CDR1 MNHEY, CDR2 SMNVEV (reference sequence). The CDR3 runs 15 residues. With 4 bases removed from V and 0 bases from J, the gap between germline ends came to 10 bases. The CDR3 nucleotides are TGTGCCAGCAGTTCAGGACACCCCTCCTACAATGAGCAGTTCTTC. It codes for CASSSGHPSYNEQFF.

The sample holds a few counts of this clone. As DNA, the CDR3 is TGTGCCAGCACTCCCCGTAGCACAGATACGCAGTATTTT. As protein: CASTPRSTDTQYF. The gene calls are TRBV6-5 and TRBJ2-3; D is undetermined. Germline V gives CDR1 MNHEY, CDR2 SVGAGI. V gave up 7 bases and J gave up 0 bases, with 8 bases separating them. The CDR3 totals 13 residues.

CDR3 DNA: TGTGCCAGCAGTTCCACCAGACAGGGGGAAGCTTTCTTT. This gives the protein CASSSTRQGEAFF. The chain is built from TRBV12-3 or TRBV12-4 and TRBJ1-1; TRBD1 agrees at 8 bases. The CDR3 covers 13 residues. Unmatched junction bases numbered 6, after V lost 4 bases and J lost 8 bases.

Only one count was recorded for this clone. This rearrangement joins TRBV5-1 to TRBJ1-6; D not certain. Trimming left V 4 bases short and J 10 bases short, with 9 bases between. Germline CDR1 reads SGHRS; CDR2 reads YFSETQ. CDR3 length equals 12 residues. CDR3 protein: CASSMGESPLHF. Written as DNA, the CDR3 is TGCGCCAGCAGCATGGGTGAGTCACCCCTCCACTTT.

The table lists this clone with a few counts. V and J are TRBV30 and TRBJ1-1, with 7 bases that match TRBD1. Trimming took 3 bases from V and 1 from J; bases not matched to a gene: 2. This CDR3 has 13 residues. The germline CDR1 and CDR2 sequences are GTSNPN and SVGIG (reference sequence). Written as DNA, the CDR3 is TGTGCCTGGAGCGCAGGGGGGAACACTGAAGCTTTCTTT. Protein sequence: CAWSAGGNTEAFF.

The rearrangement uses TRBV5-4 and TRBJ2-5; unclear D gene. This CDR3 is built from 12 residues. Germline values: CDR1 SGHNT, CDR2 YYREEE (reference sequence). Trimming pared 3 bases from V and 2 bases from J, leaving 5 bases between. The CDR3 nucleotides read TGTGCCAGCAGCTCCCCTCAAGAGACCCAGTACTTC. This encodes CASSSPQETQYF. Filled out from reference TRBV5-4 and TRBJ2-5, the complete variable domain reads ETGVTQSPTHLIKTRGQQVTLRCSSQSGHNTVSWYQQALGQGPQFIFQYYREEENGRGNFPPRFSGLQFPNYSSELNVNALELDDSALYLCASSSPQETQYFGPGTRLLVL.

The J gene is TRBJ1-1, the V gene TRBV18; tentative D call: TRBD1 (5 bases). Trimming removed 6 bases from V and 3 bases from J, with 14 bases in between. The CDR3 is 14 residues long. Germline V gene lookup returns CDR1 KGHSH and CDR2 LQKENI. The CDR3, as DNA: TGTGCCAGCTCCCGGGGGGGAGGGGACACTGAAGCTTTCTTT. Translation: CASSRGGGDTEAFF.

The chain links TRBV19 to TRBJ2-7; D may be TRBD1 (5 bases). Trimming took off 3 bases at V and 6 bases at J, with 9 bases between the two ends. CDR1 and CDR2 from the germline V gene are LNHDA and SQIVND (reference sequence). The CDR3 contains 12 residues. DNA for the CDR3: TGTGCCAGTAGTATTGGGCAGGGCGAGCAGTACTTC. Translated: CASSIGQGEQYF.

The J gene is TRBJ1-1, the V gene TRBV28; no firm D call. The CDR3 loop spans 12 amino acids. Looked up from germline, CDR1 is MDHEN and CDR2 is SYDVKM. Trimming pared 3 bases from V and 11 bases from J, leaving 13 bases between. CDR3 in DNA: TGTGCCAGCAGTTTCCGGGCGAGAGGGGCTTTCTTT. It yields the protein CASSFRARGAFF.

This clone was observed once. The chain couples TRBV15 to TRBJ1-5; D gene unclear. V was pared by 5 bases and J by 1 base, with 9 bases between. The CDR3 covers 14 residues. The germline V gene encodes CDR1 LNHNV and CDR2 YYDKDF (reference sequence). CDR3 region: CATSPRRSNQPQHF. The CDR3 region has the DNA TGTGCCACCAGCCCGAGGAGAAGCAATCAGCCCCAGCATTTT.

This clone has a handful of counts. V is TRBV2 and J is TRBJ1-2; 8 bases map to TRBD1. This CDR3 has 13 residues. The germline V gene encodes CDR1 SNHLY and CDR2 FYNNEI. V lost 7 bases to trimming and J lost 5 bases; unmatched junction nucleotides: 6. This CDR3 reads CASMDRDRYGYTF. The CDR3 DNA follows: TGTGCCAGCATGGACAGGGATAGGTATGGCTACACCTTC.

The chain recombines TRBV11-2 with TRBJ1-3, with 8 bases identical to TRBD1. Germline CDR1 and CDR2: SGHAT and FQNNGV. The V and J ends lost 1 base and 6 bases, in that order; junction bases with no gene match: 2. The length of the CDR3 is 14 residues. CDR3 region: CASSLADRANTIYF. In DNA form, the CDR3 reads TGTGCCAGCAGCTTAGCGGACAGGGCAAACACCATATATTTT.

In its sample, this clone was seen many times. The chain is built from TRBV15 and TRBJ1-5; D not certain. Per the germline V gene, CDR1 is LNHNV and CDR2 is YYDKDF (reference sequence). V lost 2 bases and J 3 bases, leaving 11 bases between the germline ends. CDR3 length: 15 amino acids. CDR3 nucleotides: TGTGCCACCAGCAGATACAGAAGCACCAATCAGCCCCAGCATTTT. The encoded protein is CATSRYRSTNQPQHF.

This clone appeared a single time. V is TRBV10-2 and J is TRBJ2-7; tentatively, D is TRBD2 (5 bases). The CDR3 runs to 14 residues. CDR1 and CDR2 from the germline V gene are WSHSY and SAAADI. Trimming took 5 bases from V and 3 from J, leaving 14 bases between them. The CDR3 protein is CASSRGSPGYEQYF. The CDR3 DNA sequence: TGCGCCAGCAGTCGGGGTTCCCCGGGCTACGAGCAGTACTTC.